What follows are 2 T cell receptor beta chains derived from one specimen sequenced in a study of OX40 agonist ivuxolimab in advanced cancers. Profiled with immunoSEQ multiplex PCR; TCRdb holds only in-frame clones, not every one. The table has some 65,000 clones, roughly 87% seen once; the top ten hold 0.35% to 0.45%. Sample: CD4+ or CD8+ T cells sorted from blood, taken in a trial of the OX40 agonist ivuxolimab. The source of these receptors is an adult with an advanced solid tumor such as melanoma, head and neck, liver or kidney cancer.

The chain is built from TRBV10-1 and TRBJ2-3, with a weak D call TRBD2 (5 bases). The CDR3 has 9 amino acids. V was pared by 5 bases and J by 13 bases, with 7 bases between. Germline CDR1 reads WNHNN; CDR2 reads SYGVQD (reference sequence). CDR3 DNA: TGCGCCAGCAGTCCCGGGGAGTATTTT. Translating gives CASSPGEYF.

The rearrangement uses TRBV5-1 and TRBJ2-3, with a possible D match to TRBD2 (5 bases). CDR1 and CDR2 (germline): SGHRS, YFSETQ. This CDR3 region has 14 residues. V shed 0 bases and J shed 6 bases, with 11 bases lying between them. The CDR3 loop is CASSLVGAGDTQYF. DNA for the CDR3: TGCGCCAGCAGCTTGGTGGGAGCCGGGGATACGCAGTATTTT.